Shown below are 18 T cell receptor beta chains from a single sample sequenced in a study of vaccination and CD4 T cells after COVID-19. An Oncomine TCR Beta short-read assay was used to sequence the DNA from cultured CD4+ T cells. The genomic DNA was obtained from cultured CD4+ T cells by extraction with the QIAamp micro DNA kit. TCRdb redid the calling of the PCR reads with MiXCR, one entry per CDR3 protein. Here the sample spans some 9,900 distinct CDR3 sequences, roughly 30% being singletons. Their specific antigens are unknown. Indicated treatment: approximately 10-day PBMC culture with coronavirus spike peptide pools or control peptides (ViraFEST assay). Pre-COVID-19 pandemic sampling (2011-2018) yielded the unexposed donor's CD4+ T cells. The sequencing input was CD4+ T cells from blood, cultured in vitro. The receptor set was obtained from a human donor in good health.

The chain couples TRBV5-4 to TRBJ2-7, with TRBD2 as a possible D gene (5 bases). CDR1 and CDR2 (germline): SGHNT, YYREEE (reference sequence). V lost 4 bases, J lost 2 bases, and 19 bases lay in between. The CDR3 covers 16 residues. The CDR3 DNA is TGTGCCAGCAGCATCGGACGAGGGTCCCACCCCTACGAGCAGTACTTC. Protein product: CASSIGRGSHPYEQYF. Based on the CDR3 plus reference TRBV5-4 and TRBJ2-7, the full variable domain is ETGVTQSPTHLIKTRGQQVTLRCSSQSGHNTVSWYQQALGQGPQFIFQYYREEENGRGNFPPRFSGLQFPNYSSELNVNALELDDSALYLCASSIGRGSHPYEQYFGPGTRLTVT.

This clonotype appeared a few times. V and J are TRBV19 and TRBJ1-5, with 9 nucleotides matching TRBD1. CDR1 is LNHDA and CDR2 is SQIVND in the germline V gene (reference sequence). V gave up 6 bases and J gave up 9 bases; unmatched junction bases: 6. The CDR3 sequence is 13 residues long. The CDR3 loop reads CASRQTGGRPQHF. The CDR3 DNA is TGTGCCAGTAGACAGACAGGGGGACGGCCCCAGCATTTT.

The gene calls are TRBV28 and TRBJ2-1, with 8 bases that match TRBD2. After removal of 5 bases from V and 0 bases from J, the junction contained 6 bases not matched to a gene. The CDR3 sequence is 16 residues long. Looked up from germline, CDR1 is MDHEN and CDR2 is SYDVKM. As DNA, the CDR3 is TGTGCCAGCAGTCTTTTTAGCGGGGACTCCTACAATGAGCAGTTCTTC. This codes for CASSLFSGDSYNEQFF.

This clonotype was picked up a small number of times. The rearrangement uses TRBV6-5 and TRBJ2-7, with D perhaps assigned TRBD1 or TRBD2 (5 bases each). Per germline, CDR1 MNHEY and CDR2 SVGAGI. With 3 bases removed from V and 3 bases from J, the gap between germline ends came to 15 bases. The CDR3 spans 15 residues. CDR3 sequence reads: CASSYPWDLSYEQYF. CDR3 nucleotides: TGTGCCAGCAGTTATCCGTGGGACCTAAGCTACGAGCAGTACTTC.

The J gene is TRBJ1-1, the V gene TRBV11-2; D is possibly TRBD1 (5 bases). This CDR3 spans 11 amino acids. In germline, CDR1 is SGHAT, CDR2 FQNNGV. Trimming took 5 bases from V and 8 from J, leaving 9 bases between them. CDR3 region: CASSGRGEAFF. The CDR3 DNA reads TGTGCCAGCAGCGGGCGGGGGGAAGCTTTCTTT.

V and J are TRBV21-1 and TRBJ2-3. TRBV21-1 is a pseudogene locus. The length of the CDR3 is 11 residues. The CDR3 is CASSRTDTQYF. CDR3 nucleotides: TGTGCCAGCAGCCGCACAGATACGCAGTATTTT.

The chain has TRBV28 and TRBJ2-5, with TRBD2 identical over 8 bases. The V gene's germline CDR1 is MDHEN and CDR2 SYDVKM. Germline trimming cut 3 bases from V and 2 bases from J; bases unmatched to any gene: 8. The CDR3 runs 16 residues. CDR3: CASSFLVLAVQETQYF. The CDR3 bases are TGTGCCAGCAGTTTCTTAGTACTAGCGGTACAAGAGACCCAGTACTTC.

This clonotype is labeled as medium-sized (0.01 to 0.1%). The genes are TRBV27 and TRBJ1-2, with D possibly matching TRBD1 (5 bases). The germline V gene has CDR1 MNHEY and CDR2 SMNVEV (reference sequence). V shed 6 bases and J shed 4 bases, with 12 bases lying between them. The CDR3 consists of 13 residues. CDR3 DNA: TGTGCCAGCAGCTTAGGGACCTCCTATGGCTACACCTTC. Its protein product is CASSLGTSYGYTF.

This chain connects TRBV6-1 to TRBJ2-7; perhaps TRBD1 as D (6 bases). The CDR3 covers 15 residues. V was clipped by 2 bases and J by 3 bases, with 14 bases between them. Germline values: CDR1 MNHNS, CDR2 SASEGT. Here the CDR3 reads CASSEPTGQFYEQYF. The CDR3, as DNA: TGTGCCAGCAGTGAACCAACGGGACAATTCTACGAGCAGTACTTC.

This clonotype was seen only once. A much larger clone differs by one base, so this may be a read error. The chain has TRBV20-1 and TRBJ1-1, with D possibly TRBD1 on 5 matching bases. The CDR3 has 11 amino acids. Germline CDR1 reads DFQATT; CDR2 reads SNEGSKA (reference sequence). The DNA for the CDR3 is TGCAGTGCTGCGGGGCAGACTGGAGCTTTCTTT. Translating gives CSAAGQTGAFF.

The chain joins TRBV20-1 to TRBJ2-3; D is uncertain. Germline CDR1 DFQATT, CDR2 SNEGSKA (reference sequence). The CDR3 has 13 amino acids. The germline V and J ends were trimmed by 3 bases and 6 bases, with 13 bases remaining between them. The CDR3 DNA reads TGCAGTGCTAGCACGGCGGTTTTGGATACGCAGTATTTT. Its protein is CSASTAVLDTQYF.

In this sample, this clonotype turned up a few times. V usage is TRBV6-1 and J usage is TRBJ2-7; D gene unclear. V was cut by 6 bases and J by 6 bases, with 15 bases left in between. The CDR3 has 13 residues. Germline CDR1 MNHNS, CDR2 SASEGT. The CDR3 DNA is TGTGCCAGCAGAAAATTAGGTTTCGTCGAGCAGTACTTC. It is translated as CASRKLGFVEQYF.

This chain uses TRBV14 with TRBJ2-7, with 7 bases fitting TRBD2. The CDR3 contains 17 residues. J gave up 0 bases and V 1 base, and 9 bases lay outside the gene matches. Looked up from germline, CDR1 is SGHDN and CDR2 is FVKESK. The CDR3 DNA sequence: TGTGCCAGCAGCCAAGGCTGGGGGGGAAGGATCTCCTACGAGCAGTACTTC. It is translated as CASSQGWGGRISYEQYF.

The chain is built from TRBV6-2 or TRBV6-3 and TRBJ1-1; D is uncertain. The V gene lost 2 bases and the J gene lost 8 bases, with 12 bases spanning the gap. In germline, CDR1 is MNHEY, CDR2 SVGEGT. The CDR3 length is 13 residues. CDR3 nucleotides: TGTGCCAGCAGTTACCATAAGGTGGGCGAAGCTTTCTTT. Translating gives CASSYHKVGEAFF.

This clonotype was picked up a small number of times. This chain connects TRBV20-1 to TRBJ2-1, with D perhaps matching TRBD2 (5 bases). V gave up 5 bases and J gave up 6 bases, with 14 bases separating them. Germline CDR1 is DFQATT and CDR2 is SNEGSKA (reference sequence). The CDR3 consists of 13 residues. This CDR3 is CSAPGMVGNEQFF. CDR3 sequence (DNA): TGCAGTGCTCCGGGGATGGTAGGCAATGAGCAGTTCTTC.

The sample holds a few counts of this clonotype. The rearrangement links TRBV27 to TRBJ2-2, with 7 bases matching TRBD1. Losses at the gene ends were 5 bases for V and 5 bases for J; bases not matched to a gene: 11. Germline CDR1 and CDR2: MNHEY and SMNVEV (reference sequence). The CDR3 contains 16 residues. The CDR3 DNA sequence: TGTGCCAGCAGTCCTACCGACAGGGACGGAACCGGGGAGCTGTTTTTT. The encoded protein is CASSPTDRDGTGELFF.

The chain has TRBV6-2 or TRBV6-3 and TRBJ2-1, with D maybe TRBD1 (6 bases). Trimming pared 2 bases from V and 6 bases from J, leaving 11 bases between. This CDR3 comprises 14 residues. Germline V lookup: CDR1 MNHEY, CDR2 SVGEGT. CDR3 region: CASSYEGVLNEQFF. CDR3 DNA: TGTGCCAGCAGTTACGAGGGGGTGCTCAATGAGCAGTTCTTC.

The rearrangement joins TRBV28 to TRBJ1-2; the match to TRBD1 covers 7 bases. The CDR3 length is 13 residues. The germline gives CDR1 MDHEN, CDR2 SYDVKM. J lost 3 bases, V lost 6 bases, and 4 bases had no gene match. CDR3 nucleotide sequence: TGTGCCAGCAGAACCGGACAGGACTATGGCTACACCTTC. Translation: CASRTGQDYGYTF.